This T cell receptor (beta chain) was captured by sequencing in a study of T cell responses to AZD1222 COVID-19 vaccine. The overall study: Whether given at about 4 or about 12 weeks, second doses were pooled. Study conclusions and caveats: Sampling captured repertoires only after the peak T cell response. Spike-specific TCR breadth and depth both grew after two AZD1222 doses. Clonal diversity was possibly underestimated, and white British individuals and females predominated among donors.

V shed 3 bases and J shed 5 bases, with 10 bases lying between them. The CDR3 extends over 13 amino acids. CDR1 and CDR2 from the germline V gene are LGHNA and YNFKEQ. This table comes from immunoSEQ multiplex PCR, and its TCRdb copy is limited to in-frame clones, with some not included. Of 130,000 to 150,000 clones in the sample, roughly nine tenths were seen once. Details on this clone: Its antigen is not identified.

The sequence was collected from an adult in good health. The chain employs TRBV4-2 and TRBJ2-5; the D is unclear. Sequencing was performed on peripheral blood, taken on day 0 of AZD1222 vaccination. The CDR3: CASSQVAFETQYF. The CDR3 nucleotides read TGTGCCAGCAGCCAGGTCGCCTTCGAGACCCAGTACTTC.